This T cell receptor (beta chain) derives from a study of T cell clonality in common variable immunodeficiency (dated by TCRdb to between 2014 and 2016). Diagnosis of CVID followed standard criteria, namely serum IgG, IgA and/or IgM below the normal range together with specific antibody deficiency. There were almost 45 subjects in the CVID group (around 15 female and 29 male), ranging in age from 9 to 64 years, with a mean age of roughly 39. Most CVID patients and most healthy controls were of Caucasian heritage. Replacement immunoglobulin therapy had been administered to all CVID subjects for at least one year at the time of study participation. At the time of blood collection, no CVID subject was ill or was being treated with immunomodulatory or immunosuppressive medication. From each donor, roughly 4.5 to 9 ml of heparinized peripheral whole blood was collected. TCRbeta CDR3 repertoires were sequenced from genomic DNA of adults with common variable immune deficiency (CVID) and healthy adult controls. Diluted blood was density-centrifuged over Hypaque 1077 or Ficoll-Paque to isolate peripheral blood mononuclear cells. Unsorted mononuclear cells served as the source of genomic DNA, which was extracted either by Qiagen column purification or by a centrifugation-based method.

CVID samples and control samples contributed equivalent amounts of genomic DNA as sequencing input. For every sample, a 60 bp segment covering the rearranged TCRbeta CDR3 region was amplified and then sequenced. The immunoSEQ assay, a bias-corrected multiplex PCR with high-throughput sequencing, was employed for TCRbeta amplification. From the authors' description of their analysis: Every unique nucleotide sequence was considered a clone and was annotated with V, D and J genes, copy number and frequency. Sequences were labeled productive if in frame, and non-productive if out of frame or containing stop codons. As previously described, Shannon's entropy was used to calculate clonality. The predicted amino acid sequences of productive clones were used to derive mean CDR3 Kyte-Doolittle hydropathy. Scaled V gene usage was hierarchically clustered using Manhattan distance and complete linkage with the R hclust function. To assess clone sharing by CDR3 amino acid sequence, 12 repertoires per group were resampled over 100 rounds. The repertoires were searched for 65 to 80 published EBV-specific and almost 250 published CMV-specific TCRbeta sequences. A couple of CVID samples yielding fewer than 10,000 sequences were excluded from analysis, leaving approximately 40 CVID repertoires. The table comes from immuneACCESS by way of TCRdb, which keeps in-frame sequences with V and J called. Part of the clones is missing from these tables; in studies checked, under half for an unresolved V gene and the rest for unknown reasons. D and trimming come from the DNA, and the V and J calls and clone size come from that table. Here the sample lists about 34,000 clones, none seen once only. Of the sample, roughly 6.7% falls within the top ten clones.

Overall study outcomes, separate from this receptor: The authors noted that sequencing repertoires of T cell subpopulations would be needed to clarify what caused the increased clonality in CVID. Patient heterogeneity within the CVID cohort put limits on correlating repertoire features with clinical complications. Reportedly, TCRbeta sequences from CVID had fewer deletions and N-nucleotide insertions, and highly modified clones with 13 or more V deletions were absent from CVID. Healthy controls shared more TCRbeta clones with each other than CVID subjects shared among themselves (p < 0.0001). Although equal DNA input was used, an average of approximately 74,000 unique sequences per sample was obtained for controls, compared with about 30,000 for CVID samples. TCRbeta clonality was higher in CVID subjects than in healthy controls (t-test p = 0.018), and the increase was most characteristic of about a third of subjects.

In its sample, this clone was seen many times. Its antigen target is currently unknown. The specimen sequenced was peripheral blood mononuclear cells. The clonotype comes from a human donor with common variable immunodeficiency.

The DNA read from the CDR3 is TGTGCCAGCAGCGTTGGGGGGGCCGAG. Translated, it gives CASSVGGAE. The complete CDR3 protein is CASSVGGAEQYF. Here the chain combines TRBV9 and TRBJ2-7; tentative D gene TRBD2, with 7 bases matching. The read is 3 residues too short to cover the CDR3 end, so that end is filled in from the germline J gene. Including the terminal cysteine and phenylalanine, the CDR3 comprises 12 residues. Part of the CDR3 DNA is given, 27 bases translated from base 1. The germline V gene specifies SGDLS as CDR1 and YYNGEE as CDR2. Relative to germline, V is 2 bases shorter and J is 6 bases shorter, with 9 bases between their ends. Joined to the reference TRBV9 and TRBJ2-7 proteins, this CDR3 gives the full variable domain: DSGVTQTPKHLITATGQRVTLRCSPRSGDLSVYWYQQSLDQGLQFLIQYYNGEERAKGNILERFSAQQFPDLHSELNLSSLELGDSALYFCASSVGGAEQYFGPGTRLTVT.